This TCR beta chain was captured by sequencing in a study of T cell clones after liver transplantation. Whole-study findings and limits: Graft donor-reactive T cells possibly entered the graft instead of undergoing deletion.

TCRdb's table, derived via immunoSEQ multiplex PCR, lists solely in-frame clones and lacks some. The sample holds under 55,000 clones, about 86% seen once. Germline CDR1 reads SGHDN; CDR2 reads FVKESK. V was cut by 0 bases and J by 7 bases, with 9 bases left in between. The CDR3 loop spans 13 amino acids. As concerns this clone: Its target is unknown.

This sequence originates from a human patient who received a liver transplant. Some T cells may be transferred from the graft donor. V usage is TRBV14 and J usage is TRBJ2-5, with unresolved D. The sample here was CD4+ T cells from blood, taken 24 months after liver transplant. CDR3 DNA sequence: TGTGCCAGCAGCCAAGATCTGTTGGGGACCCAGTACTTC. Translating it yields CASSQDLLGTQYF.